The 24 T cell receptor beta chains below all came from one sample that was sequenced in a study of blood T cell repertoires in COVID-19 (dated by TCRdb to between 2020 and 2021). The library was made by the immunoSEQ multiplex PCR assay. This is the immuneACCESS table as TCRdb keeps it, with only in-frame sequences that have V and J called. A part of the clones is gone; compared with another copy, unresolved V genes explain less than half, and the rest is unexplained. This sample holds some 69,000 clones; around four fifths were observed only once. More than 2% of the sample belongs to the ten largest clones. The sequencing input was peripheral blood. The receptors derive from a man of 80 years or more with active or convalescent COVID-19.

Comment on this clone: Compared with germline, one end of the junction differs, possibly owing to a read error. The V call is TRBV7-7, the J call TRBJ2-1, with 8 positions matching TRBD2. This CDR3 contains 14 residues. Germline V lookup: CDR1 SSHAT, CDR2 FNYEAQ (reference sequence). The CDR3, as DNA: TGTGCTAGCAGCTTAGCGGGGCCCTACAATGAGCAGTTCTTC. Translation gives CASSLAGPYNEQFF.

V gene TRBV6-5 combines with J gene TRBJ2-7, with 8 bases matching TRBD1. The CDR3 contains 16 residues. The germline CDR1 and CDR2 sequences are MNHEY and SVGAGI. Losses at the gene ends were 4 bases for V and 3 bases for J; bases not matched to a gene: 11. This chain's CDR3 is CASSFLPGGVNYEQYF. CDR3 nucleotides: TGTGCCAGCAGTTTTTTACCAGGGGGCGTTAACTACGAGCAGTACTTC.

The J gene is TRBJ1-6, the V gene TRBV6-2 or TRBV6-3; D is undetermined. The CDR3 spans 13 residues. V was pared by 5 bases and J by 9 bases, with 11 bases between. CDR1 and CDR2 (germline): MNHEY, SVGEGT. The CDR3 DNA reads TGTGCCAGCAGTGTTGATCGGGTTTCACCCCTCCACTTT. Protein sequence: CASSVDRVSPLHF.

V usage is TRBV5-1 and J usage is TRBJ2-1; TRBD1 agrees at 8 bases. The CDR3 runs to 15 residues. V lost 4 bases to trimming and J lost 5 bases; unmatched junction nucleotides: 8. Germline values: CDR1 SGHRS, CDR2 YFSETQ. CDR3 loop: CASSRRQGPNNEQFF. DNA of the CDR3: TGCGCCAGCAGCAGGAGACAGGGGCCCAACAATGAGCAGTTCTTC.

V and J are TRBV7-9 and TRBJ1-1; tentative D call: TRBD1 (6 bases). Germline V gene sequence: CDR1 SEHNR, CDR2 FQNEAQ (reference sequence). The CDR3 consists of 13 residues. Trimming took 7 bases from V and 4 from J, leaving 13 bases between them. CDR3 sequence reads: CASTHREVTEAFF. For the CDR3, the DNA is TGTGCCAGCACCCACAGGGAAGTCACTGAAGCTTTCTTT.

The chain employs TRBV19 and TRBJ1-6; a possible D gene is TRBD1 (6 bases). CDR3 length: 19 amino acids. The germline V gene encodes CDR1 LNHDA and CDR2 SQIVND (reference sequence). Trimming left V 5 bases short and J 0 bases short, with 20 bases between. In DNA, the CDR3 is TGTGCCAGTAGTTCTCCACCAGGACAGAGGAGCTCCTATAATTCACCCCTCCACTTT. Translating it yields CASSSPPGQRSSYNSPLHF.

The chain joins TRBV5-1 to TRBJ2-5; 12 bases are a match to TRBD2. The CDR3 has 17 residues. J was trimmed by 5 bases and V by 4 bases; bases with no gene match: 12. Germline-derived CDR1 and CDR2 are SGHRS and YFSETQ. The DNA for the CDR3 is TGCGCCAGCAGCCCCTATCGACTAGCGGGAGTGGAGGAGACCCAGTACTTC. It specifies CASSPYRLAGVEETQYF.

The rearrangement joins TRBV27 to TRBJ1-1; D is undetermined. CDR3 length equals 13 residues. Germline V gives CDR1 MNHEY, CDR2 SMNVEV (reference sequence). V was trimmed by 2 bases and J by 0 bases, leaving 4 bases between them. The chain's CDR3 is CASSLQMNTEAFF. The CDR3 nucleotides read TGTGCCAGCAGTTTACAGATGAACACTGAAGCTTTCTTT.

V and J are TRBV7-2 and TRBJ1-6, with 9 bases matching TRBD1. The CDR3 extends over 15 amino acids. Germline lookup yields CDR1 SGHTA and CDR2 FQGNSA. Losses at the gene ends were 4 bases for V and 8 bases for J; bases not matched to a gene: 6. The chain's CDR3 is CASSWGQGSHSPLHF. In DNA form, the CDR3 reads TGTGCCAGCAGCTGGGGACAGGGTAGCCATTCACCCCTCCACTTT.

The V and J genes are TRBV6-1 and TRBJ1-5, with D unclear. CDR1 is MNHNS and CDR2 is SASEGT in the germline V gene. CDR3 length: 15 amino acids. V lost 0 bases, J lost 7 bases, and 13 bases lay in between. This chain's CDR3 is CASSEAGGVLQPQHF. CDR3 bases: TGTGCCAGCAGTGAAGCGGGCGGGGTTTTGCAGCCCCAGCATTTT.

This clone was counted between two and nine times. The chain has TRBV2 and TRBJ1-5, with 7 bases lining up with TRBD1. Germline CDR1 and CDR2: SNHLY and FYNNEI. Germline trimming cut 4 bases from V and 6 bases from J; bases unmatched to any gene: 9. The CDR3 runs 15 residues. For the CDR3, the DNA is TGTGCCAGCAGTGTTATACAGGGGCAGGGTCAGCCCCAGCATTTT. Amino acids: CASSVIQGQGQPQHF.

The rearrangement uses TRBV6-2 or TRBV6-3 and TRBJ2-7; TRBD2 matches at 10 bases. The CDR3 totals 14 residues. V trimming: 4 bases; J trimming: 3 bases; junction bases outside the gene matches: 3. CDR1 MNHEY and CDR2 SVGEGT come from the germline V gene. CDR3 region: CASSWLAGVYEQYF. The CDR3 coding sequence is TGTGCCAGCAGTTGGCTAGCGGGAGTCTACGAGCAGTACTTC.

The rearrangement joins TRBV6-1 to TRBJ1-4, with D unresolved. The germline V and J ends were trimmed by 3 bases and 8 bases, with 7 bases remaining between them. This CDR3 contains 12 residues. CDR1 and CDR2 from the germline V gene are MNHNS and SASEGT. The CDR3 loop reads CASSEAWEKLFF. The CDR3 DNA reads TGTGCCAGCAGTGAGGCCTGGGAAAAACTGTTTTTT.

The chain combines TRBV7-2 with TRBJ2-5, with 9 bases lining up with TRBD2. The junction had 9 bases not matched to a gene; V was cut back by 5 bases and J by 5 bases. This CDR3 has 15 amino acids. The V gene's germline CDR1 is SGHTA and CDR2 FQGNSA. This CDR3 is CASSLSGSGWETQYF. The CDR3 DNA is TGTGCCAGCAGCCTTAGCGGGAGCGGATGGGAGACCCAGTACTTC.

J is TRBJ1-1 and V is TRBV5-1; tentative D call: TRBD1 (6 bases). Germline-derived CDR1 and CDR2 are SGHRS and YFSETQ. V was pared by 4 bases and J by 1 base, with 11 bases between. CDR3 size: 14 residues. Here the CDR3 reads CASSILGQNTEAFF. The DNA for the CDR3 is TGCGCCAGCAGCATACTGGGACAGAACACTGAAGCTTTCTTT.

The J gene is TRBJ2-1, the V gene TRBV30, with TRBD2 matching over 7 bases. The germline CDR1 and CDR2 sequences are GTSNPN and SVGIG (reference sequence). The J segment lost 5 bases and the V segment lost 0 bases, leaving 1 base of the junction unmatched. This CDR3 is built from 13 residues. The CDR3 reads CAWSVGGDNEQFF. The CDR3 nucleotides read TGTGCCTGGAGTGTGGGAGGGGACAATGAGCAGTTCTTC.

The chain combines TRBV5-6 with TRBJ1-1; D gene uncertain. CDR3 size: 15 residues. The V end was cut by 6 bases, the J end by 0 bases, with 15 bases between. Germline V gives CDR1 SGHDT, CDR2 YYEEEE. The CDR3 protein is CASNRGELLNTEAFF. The DNA for the CDR3 is TGTGCCAGCAACCGTGGGGAGCTACTGAACACTGAAGCTTTCTTT.

V gene TRBV5-1 combines with J gene TRBJ2-7; D is possibly TRBD1 (6 bases). CDR3 length equals 13 residues. Germline V CDR1 and CDR2: SGHRS, YFSETQ. V shed 3 bases and J shed 1 base, with 8 bases lying between them. CDR3 sequence (DNA): TGCGCCAGCAGCTGGGACAATTCCTACGAGCAGTACTTC. Protein: CASSWDNSYEQYF.

The V gene is TRBV5-5, the J gene TRBJ1-6; D might be TRBD1 (5 bases). This CDR3 region has 14 residues. The V end was cut by 2 bases, the J end by 6 bases, with 9 bases between. From germline, CDR1 is SGHKS and CDR2 YYEKEE (reference sequence). This CDR3 is CASSFRQSNSPLHF. The CDR3 DNA sequence: TGTGCCAGCAGCTTTAGACAGAGTAATTCACCCCTCCACTTT.

The chain carries TRBV18 and TRBJ1-1; 8 positions match TRBD1. Germline V gives CDR1 KGHSH, CDR2 LQKENI. Trimming cost V 5 bases and J 7 bases; bases outside gene matches: 6. This CDR3 comprises 13 residues. CDR3 amino acids: CASSVAGGIEAFF. The CDR3 DNA follows: TGTGCCAGCTCAGTCGCAGGGGGCATTGAAGCTTTCTTT.

The chain is built from TRBV27 and TRBJ1-5; 8 nucleotides align to TRBD1. The CDR3 extends over 14 amino acids. Unmatched junction bases numbered 8, after V lost 6 bases and J lost 7 bases. Germline V gene data show CDR1 as MNHEY and CDR2 as SMNVEV (reference sequence). CDR3: CASRPRTGRQPQHF. The CDR3 DNA sequence: TGTGCCAGCAGGCCCCGGACAGGGAGGCAGCCCCAGCATTTT.

V is TRBV9 and J is TRBJ2-1; TRBD2 might be the D (5 bases). The V gene lost 7 bases and the J gene lost 1 base, with 6 bases spanning the gap. The germline CDR1 and CDR2 sequences are SGDLS and YYNGEE. The CDR3 runs 12 residues. The CDR3: CASGRSYNEQFF. The CDR3 region has the DNA TGTGCCAGCGGGAGATCCTACAATGAGCAGTTCTTC.

The chain recombines TRBV5-1 with TRBJ2-1, with no clear D. Germline CDR1 and CDR2: SGHRS and YFSETQ. V was cut by 4 bases and J by 9 bases, with 20 bases left in between. CDR3 size: 15 residues. The CDR3 nucleotides are TGCGCCAGCAGCATGGCCAATTCACAGTTAAGTGAGCAGTTCTTC. Its protein product is CASSMANSQLSEQFF.

The rearrangement joins TRBV7-2 to TRBJ1-2, with D perhaps matching TRBD1 (6 bases). V was cut by 2 bases and J by 8 bases, with 12 bases left in between. The CDR3 sequence is 13 residues long. CDR1 SGHTA and CDR2 FQGNSA come from the germline V gene. In nucleotides, the CDR3 is TGTGCCAGCAGCTTACGTAGGGGGTTAGGCTACACCTTC. Translated: CASSLRRGLGYTF.